The source of this T cell receptor (beta chain) is a study of breast tumors, draining lymph nodes, adjacent tissues (dated by TCRdb to 2016 to 2017). Regarding the study in general: In breast cancer patients, the study compared the TCR beta repertoires of tumor, adjacent nontumor tissue and axillary lymph nodes. The study aimed to assess the relationships and possible T-cell exchange between tumor, surrounding tissue and draining lymph node repertoires in human breast cancer. Paper-wide results and their limitations: The data were judged consistent with most tumor T cells deriving from the lymph node and then expanding within tumor tissue. The conclusion that tumor T cells originate in lymph nodes was presented as consistent with a hypothesis rather than as directly demonstrated. Tumor T-cell repertoires showed less diversity than lymph node repertoires and more diversity than nontumor tissue repertoires, and tumor T-cell repertoires showed preferential V and J gene usage. Tumor and nontumor tissue repertoires were significantly more similar in luminal-like than in basal-like breast cancer.

The axillary draining lymph nodes of breast cancer patients were the source of the lymph node samples. Worth noting for this clonotype: The antigen this receptor binds is unknown. Per-base quality was not reported, and no clone a single base away is much larger than it.

The sample was run on an Illumina HiSeq 2000. Multiplex PCR amplification was used to generate the TCR beta chain libraries. The amplified TCR beta chain products were analyzed by high-throughput sequencing. TCRdb took the public reads, trimmed them with fastp at Q25, ran MiXCR for clone calling and kept in-frame beta chains. Entries are consolidated by CDR3 protein sequence, retaining the most common genes and DNA. The sample has approximately 250,000 distinct CDR3 sequences on record, nearly 35% of them singletons. The ten largest clones take up 3% to 4% of the sample. V is clipped by 3 bases and J by 4 bases, and the sequence between their germline boundaries is 16 bases long. Its CDR3 holds 16 amino acids, cysteine through phenylalanine. Only the CDR3 DNA is retained, 48 bases long and in frame from the first base.

The sequenced sample consisted of axillary lymph node tissue. This TCR was sampled from a female donor with breast cancer. Some clones in this sample may be carry-over from other donors' samples. The receptor chain draws on TRBV12-3 or TRBV12-4 and TRBJ2-1, with the D assignment possibly TRBD1 or TRBD2, given 5 matching bases for each. CDR3 protein: CASSFARGKGYNEQFF. The nucleotides are TGTGCCAGCAGTTTCGCGCGAGGGAAGGGGTACAATGAGCAGTTCTTC.